This TCR beta chain was sequenced for a study of blood T cells in healthy people across ages. Study-wide findings and caveats: Fewer expanded clones and more diversity marked long-lived versus aged donors.

About this clonotype: Its antigen is currently unknown.

The second PCR ran roughly 6 to 11 cycles with a sample-barcoded 5' primer and J-beta primers. All cDNA molecules were each tagged by a template-switch adaptor with 12 random nucleotides. TCRdb re-called the 5' RACE reads with MiXCR, one entry per CDR3 protein. The data hold about 630,000 distinct CDR3 sequences, with approximately 21% observed a single time. Trimming removed 1 base at V and 2 bases at J, with 9 bases between. The CDR3 sequence is 14 residues long. CDR1 and CDR2 (germline): MDHEN, SYDVKM. Specimen: blood. The TCR comes from a man in his 70s in good health. The V call is TRBV28, the J call TRBJ2-7; D ambiguous. This CDR3 reads CASSLFRYTYEQYF. The CDR3 DNA is TGTGCCAGCAGTTTATTCCGGTACACCTACGAGCAGTACTTC.